The rows below give T cell receptor beta chains drawn from one sample of a study of blood T cell repertoires in COVID-19. Assay: immunoSEQ multiplex PCR; the TCRdb copy retains only in-frame clones and omits some. Among about 160,000 clones, roughly 90% were seen once, and the ten largest hold 6.6%. Sequenced: PBMCs or T cells enriched from blood (not recorded which). All receptors derive from a woman aged 50 to 60 who had recovered from COVID-19. Both conserved end residues are part of each CDR3. The size field is filled for only some rows; it gives once, few, many or a size class.

j_call | v_call | clone_size | cdr3_aa
TRBJ1-1 | TRBV7-8 | . | CASSTEPRPNTEAFF
TRBJ1-2 | TRBV9 | . | CASSSGVINYGYTF
TRBJ1-6 | TRBV19 | few | CASSSLGAGGSPLHF
TRBJ2-1 | TRBV11-2 | . | CASSSLAGAYNEQFF
TRBJ1-2 | TRBV24-1 | . | CATSEAGANYGYTF
TRBJ2-1 | TRBV6-5 | once | CASSYSPGLAGGEQFF
TRBJ2-7 | TRBV3-1/TRBV3-2 | . | CASSQDERSVPFIYEQYF
TRBJ2-6 | TRBV30 | . | CAWGRDRNSGANVLTF
TRBJ2-3 | TRBV6-2/TRBV6-3 | . | CASSSASWDTQYF
TRBJ2-3 | TRBV5-1 | . | CASSLGGGTDTQYF
TRBJ2-6 | TRBV12-2 | . | CASRLNGPIFSGANVLTF
TRBJ1-5 | TRBV14 | . | CASAGTGANQPQHF
TRBJ1-6 | TRBV7-3 | . | CASSLYGSPLHF
TRBJ2-5 | TRBV7-9 | . | CASSSRTKDIKETQYF
TRBJ2-1 | TRBV5-4 | . | CASSSVSGGEQFF
TRBJ1-5 | TRBV5-8 | . | CASSPQEGKRVSQPQHF
TRBJ1-4 | TRBV12-5 | . | CASGLPQGATNEKLFF
TRBJ2-7 | TRBV19 | once | CASSMGFLPNEQYF
TRBJ2-3 | TRBV19 | . | CASSRTGGADTQYF
TRBJ2-7 | TRBV11-3 | . | CASSLGGTGGLYF
TRBJ2-7 | TRBV7-2 | . | CASRLTSGGAYF
TRBJ1-2 | TRBV19 | . | CASSISTVLWGYTF
TRBJ1-3 | TRBV5-6 | once | CASSRFATGKGNTIYF
TRBJ1-4 | TRBV19 | . | CAPRGRAGEKLFF
TRBJ2-7 | TRBV30 | . | CAWTRATYEQYF
TRBJ2-3 | TRBV6-2/TRBV6-3 | . | CASSHLAGGPADTQYF
TRBJ2-2 | TRBV5-4 | few | CASSSWTAGELFF
TRBJ2-2 | TRBV6-4 | . | CASSETPGLAGATGELFF
TRBJ1-2 | TRBV2 | . | CASSYDSNYGYTF
TRBJ2-5 | TRBV7-2 | . | CASSLAGQGETQYF
TRBJ2-5 | TRBV11-3 | . | CASSGLWGGETQYF
TRBJ2-5 | TRBV7-2 | . | CASSHYGETQYF